The entry below gives a single T cell receptor beta chain sequence along with its context. The antigen is not known. This entry is derived from a study of OX40 agonist ivuxolimab in advanced cancers. About the research overall: Patients were 82.7% male with ages roughly 20 to 90, mean roughly 64.

Clones were sequenced by immunoSEQ multiplex PCR, and TCRdb holds only the in-frame ones, with some missing. The top ten clones hold over 10% of a sample with around 38,000 clones, around nine tenths of them seen once. Trimming cost V 6 bases and J 3 bases, with 12 bases left between them. CDR1 is SNHLY and CDR2 is FYNNEI in the germline V gene. The length of the CDR3 is 13 residues. Study observations and caveats: The study found that CD8+ T cells averaged more expanded clones than CD4+.

The source was CD4+ or CD8+ T cells sorted from blood, collected in a trial of the OX40 agonist ivuxolimab. The sequence derives from an adult with an advanced solid tumor such as melanoma, head and neck, liver or kidney cancer. J is TRBJ2-7 and V is TRBV2; perhaps TRBD2 as D (6 bases). The CDR3 loop reads CASRGTHVYEQYF. Written as DNA, the CDR3 is TGTGCCAGCAGGGGGACTCACGTCTACGAGCAGTACTTC.